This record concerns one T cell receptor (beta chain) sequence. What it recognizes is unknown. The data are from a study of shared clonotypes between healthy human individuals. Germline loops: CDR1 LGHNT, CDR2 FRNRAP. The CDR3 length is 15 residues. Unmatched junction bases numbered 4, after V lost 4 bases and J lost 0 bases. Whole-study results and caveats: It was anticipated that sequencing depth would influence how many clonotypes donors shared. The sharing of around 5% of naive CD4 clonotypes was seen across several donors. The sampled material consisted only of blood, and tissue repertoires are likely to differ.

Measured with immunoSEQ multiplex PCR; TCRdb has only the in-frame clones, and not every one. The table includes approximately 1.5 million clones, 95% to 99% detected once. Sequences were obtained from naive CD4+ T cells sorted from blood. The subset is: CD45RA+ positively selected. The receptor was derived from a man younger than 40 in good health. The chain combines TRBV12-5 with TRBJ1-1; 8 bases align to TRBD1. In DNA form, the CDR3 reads TGTGCTAGTGGTTCGCTGGGACAGGTGAACACTGAAGCTTTCTTT. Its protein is CASGSLGQVNTEAFF.